This entry lists 12 T cell receptor beta chains sequenced from one sample in a study of cytomegalovirus exposure and HLA in healthy donors. PCR amplification relied on 60 Vbeta primers (plus 13 Jbeta primers). Some clones are missing from TCRdb's copy, which holds only in-frame ones; the method was immunoSEQ multiplex PCR. Of some 150,000 clones in the sample, around two thirds are singletons; the top ten hold roughly 4.5%. The material sequenced was PBMCs. These receptors originate from a young man in good health and CMV-seropositive.

The chain uses TRBV6-1 and TRBJ2-7, with D tentatively TRBD1 (7 bases). The CDR3 runs 16 residues. V lost 3 bases and J lost 0, with 15 bases in between. Germline CDR1 reads MNHNS; CDR2 reads SASEGT. CDR3 sequence reads: CASSDRPGDSSYEQYF. The CDR3 region has the DNA TGTGCCAGCAGTGATCGTCCGGGGGACAGCTCCTACGAGCAGTACTTC.

This chain connects TRBV7-2 to TRBJ2-5, with a tentative D call TRBD1 (7 bases). V dropped 10 bases and J dropped 12 bases, with 27 bases sitting between them. CDR1 is SGHTA, CDR2 FQGNSA, per germline. The CDR3 extends over 14 amino acids. CDR3 DNA: TGTGCCACGTCAACAGGGGCAGGGGCCCCGGGGGAGTACTTC. It encodes CATSTGAGAPGEYF.

The rearrangement uses TRBV30 and TRBJ1-5; 7 bases are shared with TRBD1. V was clipped by 3 bases and J by 8 bases; unmatched bases: 13. Per the germline V gene, CDR1 is GTSNPN and CDR2 is SVGIG (reference sequence). The CDR3 covers 15 residues. Written as DNA, the CDR3 is TGTGCCTGGAGCCCGGGACAGAGTAACGGGGAGCCCCAGCATTTT. It translates to CAWSPGQSNGEPQHF.

The chain is built from TRBV19 and TRBJ1-5; no definite D call. CDR3 length equals 15 residues. Germline V gene sequence: CDR1 LNHDA, CDR2 SQIVND (reference sequence). V was shortened by 4 bases and J by 0 bases, with 10 bases between the two germline ends. CDR3 residues: CASSKSVNSNQPQHF. The CDR3 nucleotides are TGTGCCAGTAGTAAGTCGGTTAATAGCAATCAGCCCCAGCATTTT.

The gene calls are TRBV11-2 and TRBJ2-7; 7 bases are a match to TRBD2. The CDR3 runs 14 residues. Germline V CDR1 and CDR2: SGHAT, FQNNGV. J lost 7 bases, V lost 1 base, and 7 bases had no gene match. The CDR3 is CASSLVNWGGEQYF. In DNA form, the CDR3 reads TGTGCCAGCAGCTTAGTCAATTGGGGAGGGGAGCAGTACTTC.

The chain employs TRBV5-1 and TRBJ1-2; the D gene is possibly TRBD1 (5 bases). The V end was cut by 0 bases, the J end by 5 bases, with 17 bases between. The length of the CDR3 is 16 residues. Germline CDR1 is SGHRS and CDR2 is YFSETQ. CDR3 DNA sequence: TGCGCCAGCAGCTTGGTCGGCAGGGAAGGGCTTTATGGCTACACCTTC. Its translation: CASSLVGREGLYGYTF. The full variable domain, in which reference TRBV5-1 and TRBJ1-2 provide the parts outside the CDR3, is KAGVTQTPRYLIKTRGQQVTLSCSPISGHRSVSWYQQTPGQGLQFLFEYFSETQRNKGNFPGRFSGRQFSNSRSEMNVSTLELGDSALYLCASSLVGREGLYGYTFGSGTRLTVV.

The V gene is TRBV10-3, the J gene TRBJ2-5; tentatively, D is TRBD1 (5 bases). The CDR3 runs 13 residues. Per germline, CDR1 ENHRY and CDR2 SYGVKD. Trimming pared 4 bases from V and 5 bases from J, leaving 11 bases between. CDR3 residues: CAISGQMLETQYF. The CDR3 DNA reads as TGTGCCATCAGTGGACAGATGCTGGAGACCCAGTACTTC.

The genes are TRBV28 and TRBJ2-5, with 11 bases aligning to TRBD1. TRBJ2-7 matches the DNA end more closely, so the J call is doubtful. The germline CDR1 and CDR2 sequences are MDHEN and SYDVKM. This CDR3 is built from 16 residues. In DNA, the CDR3 is TGTGCCAGCCAGGGGTTTTCCGGGACAGGGGGCTACGAGCAGTACTTC. As protein: CASQGFSGTGGYEQYF.

The gene calls are TRBV5-6 and TRBJ1-5; unclear D gene. Trimming removed 5 bases at V and 7 bases at J, with 16 bases between. The CDR3 has 14 residues. CDR1 SGHDT and CDR2 YYEEEE come from the germline V gene. The CDR3 nucleotides are TGTGCCAGCAGTCGTAACTCCGTCGGGCAGCCCCAGCATTTT. Encoded protein: CASSRNSVGQPQHF.

The chain uses TRBV28 and TRBJ1-1, with a tentative D call TRBD1 (5 bases). This CDR3 contains 12 residues. Germline-derived CDR1 and CDR2 are MDHEN and SYDVKM. V lost 5 bases, J lost 5 bases, and 9 bases lay in between. The DNA of the CDR3 is TGTGCCAGCAGTGCCCAGGGAACTGAAGCTTTCTTT. It codes for CASSAQGTEAFF.

This chain joins TRBV19 and TRBJ2-7; D possibly corresponds to TRBD2 (6 bases). Germline V lookup: CDR1 LNHDA, CDR2 SQIVND (reference sequence). The CDR3 has 14 amino acids. V was clipped by 4 bases and J by 4 bases, with 14 bases between them. CDR3 nucleotide sequence: TGTGCCAGTAGTACTCCGGGACTTTTTTACGAGCAGTACTTC. Encoded protein: CASSTPGLFYEQYF.

V is TRBV14 and J is TRBJ2-3; a possible D gene is TRBD1 (5 bases). The CDR3 totals 13 residues. V lost 1 base and J lost 4, with 6 bases in between. Germline loops: CDR1 SGHDN, CDR2 FVKESK. The CDR3 DNA reads TGTGCCAGCAGCCAAGCCAGGGCAGATACGCAGTATTTT. Translation: CASSQARADTQYF.